The clone carrying this T cell receptor beta chain was detected ten times or more. What it recognizes is unknown. The lymph nodes were axillary draining lymph nodes from breast cancer patients. The data stem from a study of breast tumors, draining lymph nodes, adjacent tissues. Study-wide results and limits: Tumors had less TCR diversity than lymph nodes, more than nontumor tissue.

TCRdb reprocessed the multiplex PCR reads with MiXCR, giving one entry per CDR3 protein. The repertoire holds some 170,000 distinct CDR3 sequences, with roughly a third as singletons. CDR1 is MDHEN, CDR2 SYDVKM, per germline. There are 12 residues in the CDR3. V gave up 5 bases and J gave up 6 bases, with 9 bases separating them. This chain joins TRBV28 and TRBJ2-3; D unresolved. The source is a female donor with breast cancer. Some clones in this sample may be carry-over from other donors' samples. Material: axillary lymph node tissue. The CDR3 spells CASSVYMDTQYF. The CDR3 DNA reads TGTGCCAGCAGTGTATACATGGATACGCAGTATTTT.